This T cell receptor (beta chain) was documented in a study of blood T cell repertoires in COVID-19. Study information: Spain, Italy and the United States supplied samples that represented acute and convalescent COVID-19. PBMCs, B-cell-depleted T cells, or T cells provided the cDNA or gDNA that made up the material.

Original data processing: For nucleated cells, counts were estimated from reference gene primer amplification. Method: immunoSEQ multiplex PCR; TCRdb's copy keeps in-frame clones and lacks some. The DNA was the basis for D and trimming; V, J and clone size are from that table. The sample gives 150,000 to 200,000 clones, approximately 88% of which show up once; roughly 9% is in the top ten. The V gene end was trimmed by 4 bases and the J gene end by 0 bases; junction bases not matched to a gene: 0. CDR1 SGHVS and CDR2 FQNEAQ come from the germline V gene. This CDR3 has 14 residues. Sequenced material: peripheral blood. The sequence came from a woman older than 75 with active or convalescent COVID-19. The rearrangement uses TRBV7-8 and TRBJ1-5, with TRBD1 matching 7 bases. The CDR3 coding sequence is TGTGCCAGCAGCTCAGGGGGTAGCAATCAGCCCCAGCATTTT. Translated, it gives CASSSGGSNQPQHF.